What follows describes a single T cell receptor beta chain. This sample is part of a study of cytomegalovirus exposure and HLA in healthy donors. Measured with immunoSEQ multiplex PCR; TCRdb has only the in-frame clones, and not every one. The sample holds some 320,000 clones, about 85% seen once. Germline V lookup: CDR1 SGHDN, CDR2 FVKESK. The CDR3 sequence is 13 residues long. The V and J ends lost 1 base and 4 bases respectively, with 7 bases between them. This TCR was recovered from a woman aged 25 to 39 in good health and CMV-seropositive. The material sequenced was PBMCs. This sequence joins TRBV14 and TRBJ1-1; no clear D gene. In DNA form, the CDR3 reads TGTGCCAGCAGCCAAGTGGCTGGCACTGAAGCTTTCTTT. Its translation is CASSQVAGTEAFF.